This is a list of T cell receptor beta chains from one sample in a study of blood T cell repertoires in COVID-19. The table came from immunoSEQ multiplex PCR; TCRdb's copy has only in-frame clones and leaves some out. The data show 60,000 or so clones, 82% seen once. Source material: peripheral blood. The receptors originated from a human donor in a cohort sampled during active COVID-19. Each CDR3 is given with its conserved first and last residue. A D gene is named only where the DNA matches it firmly. Rows give clone size only sometimes, using once, few, many, or a class for an expanded clone.

cdr3_nt: TGTGCCAGCAGTTGGACAGCCTCGAACACCGGGGAGCTGTTTTTT
cdr3_aa: CASSWTASNTGELFF
j_call: TRBJ2-2
v_call: TRBV7-2
clone_size: -
d_call: -
cdr3_length: 15

cdr3_nt: TGTGCCAGCTCACCACGGACTAGCCAGAGGACAGATACGCAGTATTTT
cdr3_aa: CASSPRTSQRTDTQYF
j_call: TRBJ2-3
v_call: TRBV18
clone_size: -
d_call: TRBD2
cdr3_length: 16

cdr3_nt: TGTGCCAGCTCACCACCGGCACAGAGCACAGATACGCAGTATTTT
cdr3_aa: CASSPPAQSTDTQYF
j_call: TRBJ2-3
v_call: TRBV18
clone_size: -
d_call: -
cdr3_length: 15

cdr3_nt: TGTGCCAGCAGCAAGACACCAGGGCGGAGCACAGATACGCAGTATTTT
cdr3_aa: CASSKTPGRSTDTQYF
j_call: TRBJ2-3
v_call: TRBV9
clone_size: -
d_call: -
cdr3_length: 16

cdr3_nt: TGTGCCAGTAGAGGGACAGCTTTAGGCTATGGCTACACCTTC
cdr3_aa: CASRGTALGYGYTF
j_call: TRBJ1-2
v_call: TRBV19
clone_size: -
d_call: TRBD1
cdr3_length: 14

cdr3_nt: TGCGCCAGCAGCAAACAGCGGATCACAGATACGCAGTATTTT
cdr3_aa: CASSKQRITDTQYF
j_call: TRBJ2-3
v_call: TRBV5-1
clone_size: -
d_call: -
cdr3_length: 14

cdr3_nt: TGCGCCAGCAGCTTGGACGGTAATGGCTACACCTTC
cdr3_aa: CASSLDGNGYTF
j_call: TRBJ1-2
v_call: TRBV5-1
clone_size: -
d_call: -
cdr3_length: 12

cdr3_nt: TGTGCCATCAGTGCCCTGACAGCCGAAAAACTGTTTTTT
cdr3_aa: CAISALTAEKLFF
j_call: TRBJ1-4
v_call: TRBV10-3
clone_size: -
d_call: -
cdr3_length: 13

cdr3_nt: TGTGCCAGCAGCTTGCTCCCCGGGGAAGCCCAGTACTTC
cdr3_aa: CASSLLPGEAQYF
j_call: TRBJ2-5
v_call: TRBV5-6
clone_size: -
d_call: -
cdr3_length: 13

cdr3_nt: TGTGCCAGTAGCCCAAAACCGGGAACCGGGGAGCTGTTTTTT
cdr3_aa: CASSPKPGTGELFF
j_call: TRBJ2-2
v_call: TRBV19
clone_size: -
d_call: -
cdr3_length: 14

cdr3_nt: TGTGCCAGTATGTGGGCGGGGAGCAATGAGCAGTTCTTC
cdr3_aa: CASMWAGSNEQFF
j_call: TRBJ2-1
v_call: TRBV19
clone_size: -
d_call: -
cdr3_length: 13

cdr3_nt: TGTGCCAGCAGCAAAGCCCCTCGACAGGGGTTAGGTCAGCCCCAGCATTTT
cdr3_aa: CASSKAPRQGLGQPQHF
j_call: TRBJ1-5
v_call: TRBV21-1
clone_size: -
d_call: -
cdr3_length: 17

cdr3_nt: TGCGCCAGCAGCTACGGACAGGGGCCAAATTCACCCCTCCACTTT
cdr3_aa: CASSYGQGPNSPLHF
j_call: TRBJ1-6
v_call: TRBV5-1
clone_size: -
d_call: TRBD1
cdr3_length: 15

cdr3_nt: TGCGCCAGCAGCCAGGATCCACAGGGGTACGAGCAGTACTTC
cdr3_aa: CASSQDPQGYEQYF
j_call: TRBJ2-7
v_call: TRBV4-1
clone_size: once
d_call: TRBD1
cdr3_length: 14

cdr3_nt: TGTGCCAGCAGTGCCCCCGGGAGCCAATCTCGGAACACTGAAGCTTTCTTT
cdr3_aa: CASSAPGSQSRNTEAFF
j_call: TRBJ1-1
v_call: TRBV28
clone_size: -
d_call: -
cdr3_length: 17

cdr3_nt: TGTGCCTGGAGCAAGGGGACCGGGGAGCTGTTTTTT
cdr3_aa: CAWSKGTGELFF
j_call: TRBJ2-2
v_call: TRBV30
clone_size: -
d_call: -
cdr3_length: 12

cdr3_nt: TGTGCCAGCAGTTACGCTATCGACTCTGGGGCCAACGTCCTGACTTTC
cdr3_aa: CASSYAIDSGANVLTF
j_call: TRBJ2-6
v_call: TRBV6-6
clone_size: -
d_call: -
cdr3_length: 16

cdr3_nt: TGTGCCAGCAGCTTAGTGGGGACTGGTCGGGGGGAGACCCAGTACTTC
cdr3_aa: CASSLVGTGRGETQYF
j_call: TRBJ2-5
v_call: TRBV11-2
clone_size: -
d_call: -
cdr3_length: 16

cdr3_nt: TGTGCCAGCTCACCGCAGACAGGGAACTCTGGAAACACCATATATTTT
cdr3_aa: CASSPQTGNSGNTIYF
j_call: TRBJ1-3
v_call: TRBV18
clone_size: -
d_call: TRBD1
cdr3_length: 16

cdr3_nt: TGTGCCAGCAGTCGGACTATTAGCAATCAGCCCCAGCATTTT
cdr3_aa: CASSRTISNQPQHF
j_call: TRBJ1-5
v_call: TRBV6-5
clone_size: few
d_call: -
cdr3_length: 14

cdr3_nt: TGTGCCAGCAGTGTGTGGCGGGGTGGGGACTTC
cdr3_aa: CASSVWRGGDF
j_call: TRBJ2-5
v_call: TRBV2
clone_size: -
d_call: -
cdr3_length: 11

cdr3_nt: TGTGCCAGCAGTGAAGATCCGGGGGGCCGGAATGGCTACACCTTC
cdr3_aa: CASSEDPGGRNGYTF
j_call: TRBJ1-2
v_call: TRBV2
clone_size: -
d_call: -
cdr3_length: 15

cdr3_nt: TGTGCCAGCAGTTTATTAAGGGGGCCGAGGCAGTACTTC
cdr3_aa: CASSLLRGPRQYF
j_call: TRBJ2-5
v_call: TRBV12-3/TRBV12-4
clone_size: -
d_call: TRBD1
cdr3_length: 13

cdr3_nt: TGTGCCAGCAGCTTGGTTTCCGGGGAAGAGACCCAGTACTTC
cdr3_aa: CASSLVSGEETQYF
j_call: TRBJ2-5
v_call: TRBV5-4
clone_size: -
d_call: -
cdr3_length: 14

cdr3_nt: TGTGCCAGCAGTGACTCAGGAGAGAGAAGCAATGAGCAGTTCTTC
cdr3_aa: CASSDSGERSNEQFF
j_call: TRBJ2-1
v_call: TRBV6-4
clone_size: -
d_call: -
cdr3_length: 15

cdr3_nt: TGTGCCAGCAGTGAAGTGCTAGCGGGGAGCAATGAGCAGTTCTTC
cdr3_aa: CASSEVLAGSNEQFF
j_call: TRBJ2-1
v_call: TRBV2
clone_size: -
d_call: TRBD2
cdr3_length: 15

cdr3_nt: TGCGCCAGCAGCTTGGATGGCGGGCGGAACATTCAGTACTTC
cdr3_aa: CASSLDGGRNIQYF
j_call: TRBJ2-4
v_call: TRBV5-1
clone_size: -
d_call: -
cdr3_length: 14

cdr3_nt: TGTGCCAGTAGCCGAGGACTAGCGAACCGACAAGAGACCCAGTACTTC
cdr3_aa: CASSRGLANRQETQYF
j_call: TRBJ2-5
v_call: TRBV19
clone_size: once
d_call: TRBD2
cdr3_length: 16

cdr3_nt: TGCGCCAGCAGCCCGGTGGGGCAGGGGGGCGGCTACACCTTC
cdr3_aa: CASSPVGQGGGYTF
j_call: TRBJ1-2
v_call: TRBV5-1
clone_size: -
d_call: TRBD1
cdr3_length: 14

cdr3_nt: TGTGCCTGGACAGGGATTAGTTCCGAGCAGTACTTC
cdr3_aa: CAWTGISSEQYF
j_call: TRBJ2-7
v_call: TRBV30
clone_size: -
d_call: -
cdr3_length: 12

cdr3_nt: TGTGCCAGCAGCCAAGGGAACCGGGACAGGAGAGCCACAGATACGCAGTATTTT
cdr3_aa: CASSQGNRDRRATDTQYF
j_call: TRBJ2-3
v_call: TRBV4-2
clone_size: -
d_call: TRBD1
cdr3_length: 18

cdr3_nt: TGTGCCAGCAGCCGCAGCGGGGGGGAACAAGAGACCCAGTACTTC
cdr3_aa: CASSRSGGEQETQYF
j_call: TRBJ2-5
v_call: TRBV7-2
clone_size: -
d_call: TRBD2
cdr3_length: 15

cdr3_nt: TGTGCCAGCAGTGAAGTTCTGGGTAGCGGAGCCACAGATACGCAGTATTTT
cdr3_aa: CASSEVLGSGATDTQYF
j_call: TRBJ2-3
v_call: TRBV6-1
clone_size: -
d_call: -
cdr3_length: 17